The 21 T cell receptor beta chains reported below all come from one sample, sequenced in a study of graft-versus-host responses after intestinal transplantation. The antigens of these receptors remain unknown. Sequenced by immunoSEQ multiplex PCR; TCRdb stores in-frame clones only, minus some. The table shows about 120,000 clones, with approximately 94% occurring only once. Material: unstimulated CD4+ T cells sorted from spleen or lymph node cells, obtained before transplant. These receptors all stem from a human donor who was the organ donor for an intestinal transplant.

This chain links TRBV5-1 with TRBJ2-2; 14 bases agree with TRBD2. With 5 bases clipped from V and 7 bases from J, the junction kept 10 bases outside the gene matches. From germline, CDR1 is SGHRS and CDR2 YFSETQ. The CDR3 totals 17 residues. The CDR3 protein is CASRQGLAGVVIGELFF. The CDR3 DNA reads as TGCGCCAGCAGACAGGGACTAGCGGGAGTAGTGATCGGGGAGCTGTTTTTT.

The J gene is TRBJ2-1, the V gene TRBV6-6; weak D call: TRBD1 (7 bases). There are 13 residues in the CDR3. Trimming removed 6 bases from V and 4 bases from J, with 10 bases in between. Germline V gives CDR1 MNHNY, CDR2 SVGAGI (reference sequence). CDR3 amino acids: CASRQGGYNEQFF. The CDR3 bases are TGTGCCAGCAGGCAGGGGGGATACAATGAGCAGTTCTTC.

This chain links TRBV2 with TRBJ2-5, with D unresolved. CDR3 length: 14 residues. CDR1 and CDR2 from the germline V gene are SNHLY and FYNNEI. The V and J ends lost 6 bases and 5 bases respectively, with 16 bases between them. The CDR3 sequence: CASRYSGMVETQYF. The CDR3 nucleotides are TGTGCCAGCAGGTACAGTGGAATGGTGGAGACCCAGTACTTC.

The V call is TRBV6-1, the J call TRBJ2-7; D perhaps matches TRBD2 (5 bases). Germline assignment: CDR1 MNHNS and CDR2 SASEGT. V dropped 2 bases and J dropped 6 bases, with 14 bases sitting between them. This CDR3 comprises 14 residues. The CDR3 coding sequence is TGTGCCAGCAGTGAAACCCTCTGGGCGGGCGAGCAGTACTTC. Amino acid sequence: CASSETLWAGEQYF.

The CDR3 spells CASRNRGTGPNNEQFF. The CDR3 DNA follows: TGTGCCAGCAGGAACAGGGGGACAGGACCTAACAATGAGCAGTTCTTC. The V and J genes are TRBV27 and TRBJ2-1, with 8 bases that match TRBD1. Germline-derived CDR1 and CDR2 are MNHEY and SMNVEV (reference sequence). There are 16 residues in the CDR3. Trimming took 6 bases from V and 5 from J; bases not matched to a gene: 12.

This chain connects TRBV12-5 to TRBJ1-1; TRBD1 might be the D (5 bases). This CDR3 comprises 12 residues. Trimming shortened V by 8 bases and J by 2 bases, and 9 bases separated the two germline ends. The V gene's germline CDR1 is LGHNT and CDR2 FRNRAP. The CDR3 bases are TGTGCTAGTCAGGACACTAACACTGAAGCTTTCTTT. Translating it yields CASQDTNTEAFF. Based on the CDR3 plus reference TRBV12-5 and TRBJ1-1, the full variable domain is DARVTQTPRHKVTEMGQEVTMRCQPILGHNTVFWYRQTMMQGLELLAYFRNRAPLDDSGMPKDRFSAEMPDATLATLKIQPSEPRDSAVYFCASQDTNTEAFFGQGTRLTVV.

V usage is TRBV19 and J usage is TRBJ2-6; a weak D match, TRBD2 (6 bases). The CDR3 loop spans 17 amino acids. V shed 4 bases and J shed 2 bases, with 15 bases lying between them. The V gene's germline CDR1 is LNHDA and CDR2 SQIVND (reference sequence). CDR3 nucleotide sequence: TGTGCCAGTAGTACTCGACTAGGGGCGCCTGGGGCCAACGTCCTGACTTTC. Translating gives CASSTRLGAPGANVLTF. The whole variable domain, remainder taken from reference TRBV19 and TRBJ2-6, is DGGITQSPKYLFRKEGQNVTLSCEQNLNHDAMYWYRQDPGQGLRLIYYSQIVNDFQKGDIAEGYSVSREKKESFPLTVTSAQKNPTAFYLCASSTRLGAPGANVLTFGAGSRLTVL.

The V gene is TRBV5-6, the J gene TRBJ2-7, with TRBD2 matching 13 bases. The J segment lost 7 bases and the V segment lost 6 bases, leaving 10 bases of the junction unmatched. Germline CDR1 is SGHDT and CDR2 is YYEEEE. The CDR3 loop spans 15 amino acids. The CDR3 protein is CASIRRLAGGEEQYF. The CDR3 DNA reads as TGTGCCAGCATAAGGAGACTAGCGGGAGGTGAAGAGCAGTACTTC.

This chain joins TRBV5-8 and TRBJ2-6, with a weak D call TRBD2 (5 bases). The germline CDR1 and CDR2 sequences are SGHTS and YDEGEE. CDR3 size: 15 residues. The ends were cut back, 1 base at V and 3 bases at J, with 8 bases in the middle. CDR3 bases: TGTGCCAGCAGCTTGATGAGGGTTGGGGCCAACGTCCTGACTTTC. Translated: CASSLMRVGANVLTF.

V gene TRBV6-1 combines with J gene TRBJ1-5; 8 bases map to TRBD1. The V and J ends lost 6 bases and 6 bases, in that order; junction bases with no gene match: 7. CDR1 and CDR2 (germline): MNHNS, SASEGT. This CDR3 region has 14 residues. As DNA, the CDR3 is TGTGCCAGCAGCCAGATCGACAGGGGTCAGCCCCAGCATTTT. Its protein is CASSQIDRGQPQHF.

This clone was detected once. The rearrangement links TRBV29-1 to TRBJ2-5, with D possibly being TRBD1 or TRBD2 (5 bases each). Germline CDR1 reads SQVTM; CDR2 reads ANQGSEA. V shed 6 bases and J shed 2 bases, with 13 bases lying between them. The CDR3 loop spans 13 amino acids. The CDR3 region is CSVGRGPQETQYF. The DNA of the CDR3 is TGCAGCGTCGGACGGGGACCTCAAGAGACCCAGTACTTC.

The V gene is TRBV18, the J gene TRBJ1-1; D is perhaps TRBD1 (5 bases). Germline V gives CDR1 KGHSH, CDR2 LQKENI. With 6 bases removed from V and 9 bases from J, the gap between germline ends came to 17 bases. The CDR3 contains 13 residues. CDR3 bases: TGTGCCAGCTCCCAATCTGAGGGGACTAAAGCTTTCTTT. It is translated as CASSQSEGTKAFF.

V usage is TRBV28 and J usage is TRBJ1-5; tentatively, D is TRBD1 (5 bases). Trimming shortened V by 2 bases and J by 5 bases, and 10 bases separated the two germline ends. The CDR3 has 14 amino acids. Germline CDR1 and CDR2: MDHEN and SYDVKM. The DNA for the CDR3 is TGTGCCAGCAGTTTAATGGGGGGGGATCAGCCCCAGCATTTT. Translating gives CASSLMGGDQPQHF.

In DNA form, the CDR3 reads TGTGCCAGCAGCGCGGGACTAGCGGGGGTCACAGATACGCAGTATTTT. Amino acid sequence: CASSAGLAGVTDTQYF. The chain combines TRBV11-3 with TRBJ2-3, with 14 bases that match TRBD2. CDR1 and CDR2 (germline): SGHNT, YENEEA. Trimming took 5 bases from V and 2 from J; bases not matched to a gene: 3. The CDR3 is made up of 16 amino acids.

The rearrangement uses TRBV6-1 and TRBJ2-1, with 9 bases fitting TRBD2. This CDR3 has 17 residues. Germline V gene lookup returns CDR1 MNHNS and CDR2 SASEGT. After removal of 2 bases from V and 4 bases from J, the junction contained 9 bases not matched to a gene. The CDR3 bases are TGTGCCAGCAGTGAAAAAGGGCCGACTAGCGGATACAATGAGCAGTTCTTC. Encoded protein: CASSEKGPTSGYNEQFF.

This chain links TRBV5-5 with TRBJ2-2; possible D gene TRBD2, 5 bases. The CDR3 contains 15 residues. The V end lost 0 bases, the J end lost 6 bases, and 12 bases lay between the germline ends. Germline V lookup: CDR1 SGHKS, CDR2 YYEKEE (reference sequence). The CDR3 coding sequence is TGTGCCAGCAGCTTGGTCGCCGGGGAAGCCGGGGAGCTGTTTTTT. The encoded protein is CASSLVAGEAGELFF.

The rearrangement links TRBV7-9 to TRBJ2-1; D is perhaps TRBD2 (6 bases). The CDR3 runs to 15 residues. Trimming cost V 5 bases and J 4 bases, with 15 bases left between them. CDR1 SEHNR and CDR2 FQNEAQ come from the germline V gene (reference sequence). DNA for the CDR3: TGTGCCAGCAGCCATGGTAGCGGAATATACAATGAGCAGTTCTTC. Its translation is CASSHGSGIYNEQFF.

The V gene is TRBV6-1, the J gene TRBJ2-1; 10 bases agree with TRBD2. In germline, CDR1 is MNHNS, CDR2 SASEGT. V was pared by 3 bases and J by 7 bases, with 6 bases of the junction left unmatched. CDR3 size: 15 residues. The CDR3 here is CASSEPGLAKNEQFF. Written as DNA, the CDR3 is TGTGCCAGCAGTGAGCCGGGACTAGCGAAGAATGAGCAGTTCTTC.

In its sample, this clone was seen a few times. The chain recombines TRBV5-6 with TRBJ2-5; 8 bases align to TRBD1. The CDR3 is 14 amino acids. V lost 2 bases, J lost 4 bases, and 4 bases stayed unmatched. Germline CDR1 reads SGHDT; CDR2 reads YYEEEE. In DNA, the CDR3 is TGTGCCAGCAGCTTCTCCGGGACAGGAGAGACCCAGTACTTC. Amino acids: CASSFSGTGETQYF.

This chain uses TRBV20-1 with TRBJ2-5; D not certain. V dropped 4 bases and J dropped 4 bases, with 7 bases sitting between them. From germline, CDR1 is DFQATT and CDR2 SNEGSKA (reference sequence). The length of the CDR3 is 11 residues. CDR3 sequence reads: CSATVLETQYF. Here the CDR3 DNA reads TGCAGTGCTACAGTTCTAGAGACCCAGTACTTC.

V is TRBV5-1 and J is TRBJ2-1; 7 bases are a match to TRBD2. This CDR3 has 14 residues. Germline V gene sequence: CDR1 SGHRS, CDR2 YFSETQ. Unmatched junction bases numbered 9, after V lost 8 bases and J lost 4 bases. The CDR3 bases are TGCGCCAGTCACGCTACTAGCGCTTACAATGAGCAGTTCTTC. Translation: CASHATSAYNEQFF.